The 21 T cell receptor gamma chains presented below share a single source sample, sequenced in a study of gammadelta T cells in human blood (TCRdb year 2020). The protocol used for the library was RT-PCR. Reads for this sample came from an Illumina MiSeq. For TCRdb, the public reads were processed anew by CATT, and duplicate DNA sequences were folded into one row. A total of approximately 140 gamma-chain clones appear in this sample, roughly 16% of them only once. More than 60% of the sample goes to the ten largest clones. The sequencing input was non-Vgamma9Vdelta2 gamma-delta T cells from adult blood. Source of these receptors: a human donor.

On this clone itself: A single base is all that separates this from a far larger clone, so a read error is likely. At the DNA level, this CDR3 is encoded by other sequences in the same sample as well. This chain links TRGV9 with TRGJP1. The CDR3 contains 14 residues. Germline V gives CDR1 GITISATS, CDR2 ISYDGTV (reference sequence). The CDR3 DNA sequence: TGTGCCCTGTGGGAAGATACCACTGGTTGGTTCAAGATATTT. The encoded protein is CALWEDTTGWFKIF.

This clone was seen only a few times. A single base is all that separates this from a far larger clone, so a read error is likely. The V gene call is TRGV3, and the J gene call is absent. Germline V gives CDR1 VTNTFY, CDR2 YDVSTARD (reference sequence). This CDR3 spans 17 amino acids. Here the CDR3 DNA reads TGTGCCACCTGGCCTAATAAGAAACTCCGCCCACCAAATAAGAAACTTTTT. Translation: CATWPNKKLRPPNKKLF.

Notes on this clone: The TCRdb record carries a much larger clone's protein, which differs from this DNA's translation at residue 6; a read error is the likely cause, and the protein listed here is the DNA translation. The J gene is TRGJ1 or TRGJ2, the V gene TRGV4. Germline CDR1 EGSTGY, CDR2 YDSYTSSV. The CDR3 has 15 amino acids. V lost 2 bases to trimming and J lost 0 bases; unmatched junction nucleotides: 7. The CDR3 DNA reads as TGTGCCACCTGGGATGTGAAGAAGAATTATTATAAGAAACTCTTT. Its translation: CATWDVKKNYYKKLF.

To note about this clone: The TCRdb record carries a much larger clone's protein, which differs from this DNA's translation at residue 9; a read error is the likely cause, and the protein listed here is the DNA translation. There is no J gene call, but TRGV3 is given as the V gene. The V gene's germline CDR1 is VTNTFY and CDR2 YDVSTARD (reference sequence). CDR3 length: 11 residues. This CDR3 is CATWGYYKRLF. CDR3 in DNA: TGTGCCACCTGGGGATATTATAAGAGACTCTTT.

On this clone: The protein in TCRdb stems from a much larger clone and differs at residue 2 from this DNA's translation, likely a read error; here the protein is translated from the DNA. The chain employs TRGV2 and TRGJ1 or TRGJ2. The CDR3 is 21 amino acids. CDR1 and CDR2 from the germline V gene are EGSNGY and YDSYNSKV. The DNA of the CDR3 is TGTACCACCTGGGACGGGTATGGGGTCGCGGGCTTTTTTTCTCATTATTATAAGAAACTCTTT. Its protein is CTTWDGYGVAGFFSHYYKKLF.

As for this clone: The protein given by TCRdb reflects a much larger clone and differs at residue 14 from this DNA's translation, likely from a read error; the protein shown is the DNA's translation. V gene TRGV8 was called; the J gene was not. The CDR3 consists of 16 residues. CDR1 is VENAVY, CDR2 YDSYNSRV, per germline. In nucleotides, the CDR3 is TGTGCCACCTGGGATAGGCTCGGGGAGAATTATTATAAGATACTCTTT. It codes for CATWDRLGENYYKILF.

Within the sample, this clone is hyperexpanded (1% or more). The chain is built from TRGV5 and TRGJ1 or TRGJ2. Germline V gives CDR1 VINAFY, CDR2 YDVSNSKD. The CDR3 has 12 amino acids. V was pared by 0 bases and J by 6 bases, with 2 bases of the junction left unmatched. Written as DNA, the CDR3 is TGTGCCACCTGGGACAGGCTTTATAAGAAACTCTTT. Translation: CATWDRLYKKLF.

Judged by abundance, this clone is hyperexpanded (1% or more). The V and J genes are TRGV5 and TRGJ1 or TRGJ2. Trimming removed 0 bases from V and 2 bases from J; junction bases left unmatched: 4. The CDR3 extends over 14 amino acids. The germline gives CDR1 VINAFY, CDR2 YDVSNSKD. CDR3 region: CATWDRRDYYKKLF. The DNA for the CDR3 is TGTGCCACCTGGGACAGGCGGGATTATTATAAGAAACTCTTT.

This clone occurred a few times. This likely came from a read error, as a far larger clone is one base away. The rearrangement uses TRGV3 and TRGJ1 or TRGJ2. The CDR3 sequence is 15 residues long. The V segment lost 3 bases and the J segment 5 bases; nucleotides outside the gene matches: 13. The germline V gene encodes CDR1 VTNTFY and CDR2 YDVSTARD (reference sequence). DNA of the CDR3: TGTGCCACCTGGGACCGCCGGGCGGGGGATTATAAGAAACTCTTT. Translation: CATWDRRAGDYKKLF.

As for this clone: TCRdb pairs this DNA with a much larger clone's protein that differs at residue 3, likely a read error; the protein shown was translated from the DNA. This rearrangement joins TRGV8 to TRGJ1 or TRGJ2. TCRdb gives no J gene; it was assigned here by matching the DNA to germline. This CDR3 has 16 residues. Germline CDR1 VENAVY, CDR2 YDSYNSRV. For the CDR3, the DNA is TGTGCCTCCTGGGATAGGCTCGGGGAGAATTATTATAAGAAACTCTTT. Protein sequence: CASWDRLGENYYKKLF.

This clone appeared a single time. It is likely a read error: a sequence one base away is far more abundant. The V gene corresponds to TRGV3; no J gene was called. The germline gives CDR1 VTNTFY, CDR2 YDVSTARD (reference sequence). The CDR3 extends over 17 amino acids. The CDR3 DNA follows: TGTGCCACCTGGCCTAATAAGAAACTCCGCCCACCAAATAAGAAAATCTTT. It encodes CATWPNKKLRPPNKKIF.

Concerning this clone: The protein that TCRdb holds for this DNA derives from a much larger clone and differs from the translated DNA at residue 4, which likely indicates a read error; the protein shown here is translated from the DNA. The V call is TRGV2, the J call TRGJ1 or TRGJ2. The J gene, missing from TCRdb, was assigned here through DNA to germline matching. The germline gives CDR1 EGSNGY, CDR2 YDSYNSKV. The CDR3 is 21 residues long. The CDR3 nucleotides read TGTGCCACCCGGGACGGGTATGGGGTCGCGGGCTTTTTTTCTCATTATTATAAGAAACTCTTT. This translates into CATRDGYGVAGFFSHYYKKLF.

Turning to this clone: The translation of this DNA and the TCRdb protein of a much larger clone differ at residue 6, probably owing to a read error; the protein shown here is translated from the DNA. This chain joins TRGV3 and TRGJ1 or TRGJ2. Germline V CDR1 and CDR2: VTNTFY, YDVSTARD (reference sequence). V was pared by 0 bases and J by 2 bases, with 25 bases of the junction left unmatched. The CDR3 is 21 amino acids. DNA of the CDR3: TGTGCCACCTGGGACAGGTATGGGGTCGCGGGCTTTTTTTCTCATTATTATAAGAAACTCTTT. As protein: CATWDRYGVAGFFSHYYKKLF.

This clone was counted between two and nine times. The protein recorded in TCRdb matches a much larger clone and deviates from this DNA's translation at residue 3, suggesting a read error; the protein here is obtained by translating the DNA. The V call is TRGV9, the J call TRGJP1. Per germline, CDR1 GITISATS and CDR2 ISYDGTV (reference sequence). CDR3 size: 14 residues. The CDR3 DNA is TGTGCCGTGTGGGAAGATACCACTGGTTGGTTCAAGATATTT. Its protein is CAVWEDTTGWFKIF.

This clone is categorized as hyperexpanded. The genes are TRGV3 and TRGJ1 or TRGJ2. The V segment lost 1 base and the J segment 6 bases; nucleotides outside the gene matches: 0. The CDR3 extends over 11 amino acids. CDR1 VTNTFY and CDR2 YDVSTARD come from the germline V gene (reference sequence). CDR3 sequence reads: CATWDSYKKLF. The CDR3 DNA reads TGTGCCACCTGGGACAGTTATAAGAAACTCTTT.

In the case of this clone: A read error is the likely source, as a far larger clone sits one nucleotide away. The same CDR3 arises from other DNA sequences in this sample as well. The chain carries TRGV3 and TRGJ1 or TRGJ2. Germline CDR1 VTNTFY, CDR2 YDVSTARD (reference sequence). The CDR3 extends over 13 amino acids. The CDR3 here is CATWDRPGYKKLF. The CDR3 DNA follows: TGTGCCACTTGGGACAGGCCGGGCTATAAGAAACTCTTT.

To note about this clone: This DNA's translation differs at residue 6 from TCRdb's protein, which comes from a much larger clone; a read error is likely, and the protein shown is translated from the DNA. A J gene of TRGJ1 or TRGJ2 was called, though the V gene was not. This CDR3 is built from 11 residues. As DNA, the CDR3 is TGTGCCACCTGGGACAATTATAAGAAACTCTTT. Protein product: CATWDNYKKLF.

This clone turned up a few times. The mismatch at residue 14 between this DNA's translation and the TCRdb protein of a much larger clone likely reflects a read error; the protein shown is translated from the DNA. The chain links TRGV8 to TRGJ1 or TRGJ2. CDR1 is VENAVY, CDR2 YDSYNSRV, per germline. The CDR3 loop spans 15 amino acids. The CDR3 reads CATWDEGRRYYKKIF. As DNA, the CDR3 is TGTGCCACCTGGGATGAAGGTCGACGGTATTATAAGAAAATCTTT.

This clone has only a few counts. The TCRdb record carries a much larger clone's protein, which differs from this DNA's translation at residue 13; a read error is the likely cause, and the protein listed here is the DNA translation. The rearrangement joins TRGV2 to TRGJ1 or TRGJ2. Germline V gives CDR1 EGSNGY, CDR2 YDSYNSKV. The CDR3 runs 15 residues. In nucleotides, the CDR3 is TGTGCCACCTGGGACCGCCAGGCGGGGGATTATAAGAACCTCTTT. This codes for CATWDRQAGDYKNLF.

Notes on this clone: This is likely an artifact of a read error, given a far larger clone one base away. The chain is built from TRGV4 and TRGJ1 or TRGJ2. Germline V gene lookup returns CDR1 EGSTGY and CDR2 YDSYTSSV. The CDR3 contains 13 residues. This CDR3 is CATWDSLCYKKIF. The DNA for the CDR3 is TGTGCCACCTGGGATAGTTTATGTTATAAGAAAATCTTT.

About this clone: A far larger clone is one base from this, pointing to a likely read error. Other DNA sequences within the sample encode an identical CDR3. The chain combines TRGV9 with TRGJP1. Germline CDR1 GITISATS, CDR2 ISYDGTV (reference sequence). The CDR3 runs 14 residues. This chain's CDR3 is CALWEDTTGWFKIF. The CDR3 DNA is TGTGCTTTGTGGGAAGATACCACTGGTTGGTTCAAGATATTT.